This entry features one TCR beta chain sequence. Its antigen is undetermined. Clones were read by immunoSEQ multiplex PCR, and TCRdb kept only the in-frame ones, dropping some. The sample contains about 82,000 clones, over 85% of which appear only once. These data are taken from a study of OX40 agonist ivuxolimab in advanced cancers. Study summary: Prior anti-PD-1, anti-PD-L1 or anti-CTLA-4 therapy was allowed; 40% had some. Partial responses occurred in Three dose-escalation patients, one with hepatocellular carcinoma and two with cutaneous melanoma.

This CDR3 region has 12 residues. Trimming took off 4 bases at V and 3 bases at J, with 7 bases between the two ends. The germline gives CDR1 SGHAT, CDR2 FQNNGV. Study observations and caveats: The study observed clonal expansion of CD4+ and CD8+ blood T cells by week 6 at 0.1 to 3.0 mg/kg.

Patients were ineligible given autoimmune disease history or systemic immunosuppression. J is TRBJ2-7 and V is TRBV11-2; D ambiguous. This receptor was obtained from an adult with an advanced solid tumor such as melanoma, head and neck, liver or kidney cancer. Sequenced material: CD4+ or CD8+ T cells sorted from blood, taken in a trial of the OX40 agonist ivuxolimab. The CDR3 DNA sequence: TGTGCCAGCAGCTCAGTCCACTACGAGCAGTACTTC. Amino acid sequence: CASSSVHYEQYF.